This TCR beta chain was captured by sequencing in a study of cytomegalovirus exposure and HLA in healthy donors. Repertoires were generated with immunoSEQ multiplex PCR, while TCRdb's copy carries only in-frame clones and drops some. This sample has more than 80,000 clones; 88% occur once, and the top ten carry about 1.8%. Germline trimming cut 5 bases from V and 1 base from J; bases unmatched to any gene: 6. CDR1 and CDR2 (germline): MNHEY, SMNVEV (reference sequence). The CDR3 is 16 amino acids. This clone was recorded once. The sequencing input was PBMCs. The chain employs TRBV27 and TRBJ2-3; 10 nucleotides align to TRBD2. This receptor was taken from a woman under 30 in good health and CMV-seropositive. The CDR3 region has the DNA TGTGCCAGCAGTACATTAGCGGGGGGTCGCACAGATACGCAGTATTTT. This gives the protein CASSTLAGGRTDTQYF.